The 4 T cell receptor beta chains in this list originate from one sample, sequenced in a study of blood T cell repertoires in COVID-19. TCRdb keeps only in-frame clones here, not all; method: immunoSEQ multiplex PCR. Of 98,000 or so clones in the sample, approximately 88% were seen once. Sequencing was performed on peripheral blood. The source is a man in his fifties or sixties with acute or convalescent COVID-19.

The J gene is TRBJ2-7, the V gene TRBV27, with 8 bases matching TRBD1. The CDR3 covers 15 residues. Germline trimming cut 2 bases from V and 3 bases from J; bases unmatched to any gene: 6. Germline lookup yields CDR1 MNHEY and CDR2 SMNVEV (reference sequence). CDR3 DNA sequence: TGTGCCAGCAGTTTAACAGGGGGAAGATTCTACGAGCAGTACGTC. It specifies CASSLTGGRFYEQYV.

The table lists this clone with a few counts. The V gene is TRBV5-5, the J gene TRBJ1-2; D is possibly TRBD1 (5 bases). The CDR3 is 13 amino acids. Germline V gene sequence: CDR1 SGHKS, CDR2 YYEKEE (reference sequence). Trimming shortened V by 4 bases and J by 0 bases, and 7 bases separated the two germline ends. CDR3 in amino acids: CASSGGANYGYTF. For the CDR3, the DNA is TGTGCCAGCAGCGGGGGGGCTAACTATGGCTACACCTTC.

The genes are TRBV9 and TRBJ2-1, with 12 nucleotides matching TRBD2. The V gene's germline CDR1 is SGDLS and CDR2 YYNGEE. With 0 bases clipped from V and 8 bases from J, the junction kept 12 bases outside the gene matches. CDR3 size: 18 residues. The CDR3 here is CASSVGVGGTSGHHEQFF. The CDR3 bases are TGTGCCAGCAGCGTAGGAGTAGGAGGGACTAGCGGGCACCATGAGCAGTTCTTC.

Only a few counts were recorded for this clone. The rearrangement uses TRBV24-1 and TRBJ1-2; 7 nucleotides match TRBD1. Germline-derived CDR1 and CDR2 are KGHDR and SFDVKD. Losses at the gene ends were 6 bases for V and 11 bases for J; bases not matched to a gene: 8. The CDR3 has 12 residues. The CDR3: CATSPTGALYTF. CDR3 nucleotides: TGTGCCACCAGTCCCACAGGGGCCTTATACACCTTC.